These 27 T cell receptor beta chains came from one sample sequenced in a study of T cell responses to AZD1222 COVID-19 vaccine. Measured with immunoSEQ multiplex PCR; TCRdb has only the in-frame clones, and not every one. In the table there are some 200,000 clones, approximately 90% of which are singletons. The sequencing here drew on peripheral blood, taken on day 0 of AZD1222 vaccination. The receptors stem from an adult in good health.

The chain recombines TRBV15 with TRBJ2-7; no clear D gene. This CDR3 is 16 amino acids long. V was clipped by 4 bases and J by 3 bases, with 19 bases between them. Germline CDR1 and CDR2: LNHNV and YYDKDF (reference sequence). CDR3 DNA sequence: TGTGCCACCAGCACACCGGGTGGGCGAAGGAACTACGAGCAGTACTTC. Translated: CATSTPGGRRNYEQYF.

The V call is TRBV7-8, the J call TRBJ2-7; 10 bases map to TRBD1. Trimming at V came to 2 bases and at J to 1 base, leaving 5 bases not matched to a gene. CDR3 length: 16 residues. Germline V lookup: CDR1 SGHVS, CDR2 FQNEAQ. CDR3 in DNA: TGTGCCAGCAGCTTAAGGGACAGGGGTTCGTCCTACGAGCAGTACTTC. Translated, it gives CASSLRDRGSSYEQYF.

This chain connects TRBV5-1 to TRBJ2-2, with 8 bases that match TRBD1. This CDR3 comprises 14 residues. V shed 4 bases, J shed 5 bases, and the junction held 4 bases outside the gene matches. Germline V gives CDR1 SGHRS, CDR2 YFSETQ. The CDR3 here is CASSRDRWTGELFF. In DNA form, the CDR3 reads TGCGCCAGCAGCAGGGACAGGTGGACCGGGGAGCTGTTTTTT.

This chain uses TRBV12-5 with TRBJ2-7; tentative D call: TRBD1 (6 bases). The CDR3 totals 13 residues. Trimming left V 4 bases short and J 9 bases short, with 16 bases between. Per the germline V gene, CDR1 is LGHNT and CDR2 is FRNRAP. CDR3 nucleotides: TGTGCTAGTGGTTCCTCAGGGGCTTCGGTGCAGTACTTC. It codes for CASGSSGASVQYF.

The chain employs TRBV20-1 and TRBJ2-7; D ambiguous. The CDR3 contains 12 residues. Germline-derived CDR1 and CDR2 are DFQATT and SNEGSKA (reference sequence). Trimming took off 3 bases at V and 1 base at J, with 7 bases between the two ends. The CDR3 protein is CSASWGSYEQYF. CDR3 DNA: TGCAGTGCTAGTTGGGGATCCTACGAGCAGTACTTC.

The rearrangement uses TRBV2 and TRBJ2-7; 7 nucleotides agree with TRBD1. CDR3 length: 15 amino acids. Trimming removed 0 bases from V and 3 bases from J; junction bases left unmatched: 5. Per the germline V gene, CDR1 is SNHLY and CDR2 is FYNNEI. The CDR3 DNA is TGTGCCAGCAGTGAAGCGGGACAGAGTTACTACGAGCAGTACTTC. This codes for CASSEAGQSYYEQYF.

The chain joins TRBV19 to TRBJ2-1; maybe TRBD2 (6 bases). Germline V lookup: CDR1 LNHDA, CDR2 SQIVND (reference sequence). Between the trimmed V and J ends, which lost 4 bases and 9 bases, there was a span of 19 bases. The CDR3 has 15 residues. The CDR3 loop reads CASSTPGEGWGEQFF. CDR3 sequence (DNA): TGTGCCAGTAGTACCCCGGGAGAGGGCTGGGGTGAGCAGTTCTTC.

The chain employs TRBV7-9 and TRBJ1-6; D not certain. Trimming shortened V by 0 bases and J by 0 bases, and 9 bases separated the two germline ends. Per the germline V gene, CDR1 is SEHNR and CDR2 is FQNEAQ (reference sequence). This CDR3 comprises 17 residues. CDR3 sequence (DNA): TGTGCCAGCAGCTTAGCCACTGGTAGCTCCTATAATTCACCCCTCCACTTT. Its protein is CASSLATGSSYNSPLHF.

The chain carries TRBV6-2 or TRBV6-3 and TRBJ1-1; D may be TRBD1 (5 bases). The CDR3 runs 14 residues. Trimming shortened V by 10 bases and J by 3 bases, and 18 bases separated the two germline ends. The germline gives CDR1 MNHEY, CDR2 SVGEGT. Written as DNA, the CDR3 is TGTGCCACCACTTATTGGGGGTGGGACACTGAAGCTTTCTTT. It codes for CATTYWGWDTEAFF.

This chain links TRBV28 with TRBJ2-5, with D possibly matching TRBD1 (6 bases). The CDR3 covers 14 residues. V dropped 3 bases and J dropped 5 bases, with 13 bases sitting between them. The germline V gene has CDR1 MDHEN and CDR2 SYDVKM. This CDR3 reads CASSFSGQRETQYF. CDR3 bases: TGTGCCAGCAGTTTTAGTGGACAGAGGGAGACCCAGTACTTC.

V usage is TRBV24-1 and J usage is TRBJ2-5; no firm D call. This CDR3 has 12 residues. Trimming removed 9 bases at V and 1 base at J, with 8 bases between. CDR1 is KGHDR and CDR2 is SFDVKD in the germline V gene. Here the CDR3 DNA reads TGTGCCACCCCCCCCGCCCAAGAGACCCAGTACTTC. Amino acids: CATPPAQETQYF.

The chain couples TRBV29-1 to TRBJ2-7; D remains unclear. V was clipped by 4 bases and J by 3 bases, with 7 bases between them. Germline V gives CDR1 SQVTM, CDR2 ANQGSEA. The length of the CDR3 is 11 residues. In DNA, the CDR3 is TGCAGCGTTGTCGAGAACTACGAGCAGTACTTC. Translated, it gives CSVVENYEQYF.

This clone was picked up a small number of times. Other DNA sequences of this sample code for an identical CDR3. The chain carries TRBV7-7 and TRBJ2-7; 9 bases match TRBD1. The CDR3 is 13 residues long. Germline V CDR1 and CDR2: SSHAT, FNYEAQ (reference sequence). V lost 3 bases to trimming and J lost 6 bases; unmatched junction nucleotides: 3. DNA of the CDR3: TGTGCCAGCAGCTTCGGACAGGGGTCCGAGCAGTACTTC. This translates into CASSFGQGSEQYF.

The gene calls are TRBV7-9 and TRBJ2-5; 7 bases are a match to TRBD2. CDR1 and CDR2 (germline): SEHNR, FQNEAQ (reference sequence). The CDR3 loop spans 13 amino acids. J gave up 4 bases and V 8 bases, and 7 bases lay outside the gene matches. CDR3 sequence reads: CASRGEGGETQYF. CDR3 DNA: TGTGCCAGCCGAGGGGAGGGCGGAGAGACCCAGTACTTC.

The chain links TRBV7-9 to TRBJ1-2; D perhaps matches TRBD1 (6 bases). The CDR3 covers 14 residues. Germline V lookup: CDR1 SEHNR, CDR2 FQNEAQ (reference sequence). The V and J ends lost 5 bases and 4 bases respectively, with 14 bases between them. The CDR3 region has the DNA TGTGCCAGCAGCCCCTTCGGGGGGCCCTATGGCTACACCTTC. Translating it yields CASSPFGGPYGYTF.

The rearrangement joins TRBV7-9 to TRBJ2-3; D gene uncertain. Germline values: CDR1 SEHNR, CDR2 FQNEAQ (reference sequence). The CDR3 loop spans 13 amino acids. Trimming took off 0 bases at V and 3 bases at J, with 4 bases between the two ends. CDR3 bases: TGTGCCAGCAGCTTAGCGAAGACAGATACGCAGTATTTT. It translates to CASSLAKTDTQYF.

This clone showed up just once. This chain uses TRBV29-1 with TRBJ1-1; the D gene is possibly TRBD1 (6 bases). The V gene's germline CDR1 is SQVTM and CDR2 ANQGSEA. Deletions cut 5 bases from V and 0 bases from J, with 10 bases between. This CDR3 has 13 residues. The CDR3 DNA reads TGCAGCGTTTCCGGGACACTGAACACTGAAGCTTTCTTT. This codes for CSVSGTLNTEAFF.

The CDR3 DNA reads as TGTGCCAGCTCACCAGGGTACCGCGGTTTGAACACTGAAGCTTTCTTT. It yields the protein CASSPGYRGLNTEAFF. The genes are TRBV18 and TRBJ1-1; D unclear. This CDR3 has 16 residues. Germline lookup yields CDR1 KGHSH and CDR2 LQKENI. Between the trimmed V and J ends, which lost 2 bases and 0 bases, there was a span of 13 bases. Combining the CDR3 with reference TRBV18 and TRBJ1-1 gives the whole variable domain NAGVMQNPRHLVRRRGQEARLRCSPMKGHSHVYWYRQLPEEGLKFMVYLQKENIIDESGMPKERFSAEFPKEGPSILRIQQVVRGDSAAYFCASSPGYRGLNTEAFFGQGTRLTVV.

This chain uses TRBV29-1 with TRBJ2-3; TRBD2 matches at 16 bases. Trimming removed 3 bases from V and 4 bases from J; junction bases left unmatched: 7. CDR3 length: 17 residues. Germline CDR1 SQVTM, CDR2 ANQGSEA. The DNA for the CDR3 is TGCAGCGTTGACCCGGGACTAGCGGGAGGGCTGGCAGATACGCAGTATTTT. This gives the protein CSVDPGLAGGLADTQYF.

The rearrangement links TRBV6-5 to TRBJ2-7, with 8 bases aligning to TRBD1. CDR1 and CDR2 (germline): MNHEY, SVGAGI. CDR3 length: 13 amino acids. The ends lost 11 bases at V and 2 bases at J; junction bases unmatched: 8. This CDR3 reads CAADRETTYEQYF. The CDR3 DNA reads as TGTGCCGCGGACAGGGAGACCACCTACGAGCAGTACTTC.

The DNA of the CDR3 is TGTGCCAGCAGTTTCGGAAGGGACTACGAGCAGTACTTC. Translated: CASSFGRDYEQYF. This chain links TRBV12-3 or TRBV12-4 with TRBJ2-7, with D hard to call. Trimming removed 3 bases from V and 3 bases from J, with 9 bases in between. This CDR3 has 13 amino acids.

The CDR3 DNA is TGTGCCAGCAGCTTAGGGGCAGCGAACACTGAAGCTTTCTTT. Encoded protein: CASSLGAANTEAFF. The chain joins TRBV7-3 to TRBJ1-1; D perhaps matches TRBD1 (5 bases). This CDR3 has 14 residues. Trimming left V 2 bases short and J 1 base short, with 8 bases between. The germline V gene has CDR1 SGHTA and CDR2 FQGTGA.

For the CDR3, the DNA is TGTGCCTCCCAGGGGGGGCGCAGCTATGGCTACACCTTC. Encoded protein: CASQGGRSYGYTF. The chain combines TRBV19 with TRBJ1-2; 7 bases are a match to TRBD1. CDR3 length: 13 residues. CDR1 is LNHDA and CDR2 is SQIVND in the germline V gene (reference sequence). The V and J ends lost 11 bases and 4 bases, in that order; junction bases with no gene match: 10.

The V gene is TRBV27, the J gene TRBJ1-2, with 8 bases that match TRBD1. This CDR3 comprises 16 residues. The V and J ends lost 3 bases and 3 bases, in that order; junction bases with no gene match: 9. Germline V lookup: CDR1 MNHEY, CDR2 SMNVEV (reference sequence). Written as DNA, the CDR3 is TGTGCCAGCAGTTTCGGGGTAGACAGGGGTGACTATGGCTACACCTTC. Protein: CASSFGVDRGDYGYTF.

V and J are TRBV6-4 and TRBJ2-3; TRBD1 might be the D (6 bases). CDR3 length: 13 residues. V gave up 5 bases and J gave up 5 bases, with 11 bases separating them. Per the germline V gene, CDR1 is MRHNA and CDR2 is SNTAGT. CDR3: CASSPTGKDTQYF. The CDR3 region has the DNA TGTGCCAGCAGTCCCACAGGGAAAGATACGCAGTATTTT.

The V and J genes are TRBV12-3 or TRBV12-4 and TRBJ2-7; TRBD2 might be the D (5 bases). This CDR3 has 13 residues. V dropped 4 bases and J dropped 1 base, with 8 bases sitting between them. The CDR3 DNA reads TGTGCCAGCAGTTCTGGACTTTCCTACGAGCAGTACTTC. Translated, it gives CASSSGLSYEQYF.

The CDR3 nucleotides read TGCAGCGTTGATAGTATGGGGGCTCTAGCGGGAGTTCATACGCAGTATTTT. It specifies CSVDSMGALAGVHTQYF. The chain employs TRBV29-1 and TRBJ2-3, with 10 bases matching TRBD2. Germline loops: CDR1 SQVTM, CDR2 ANQGSEA. The J segment lost 7 bases and the V segment lost 3 bases, leaving 16 bases of the junction unmatched. This CDR3 has 17 residues.